Each of the 6 T cell receptor beta chains below was sequenced from the same sample in a study of CD8 T cells in ankylosing spondylitis. Study outcomes and limitations: What appeared characteristic of ankylosing spondylitis blood was a TCR beta motif of under 10 highly homologous variants.

These receptors lack a known antigen. MiXCR, applied by TCRdb to the 5' RACE reads, yields one record per CDR3 protein. The data show about 540,000 distinct CDR3 sequences, about 13% seen once. The sequenced sample consisted of blood, either unsorted or a sorted T cell fraction (not recorded which). Every receptor here comes from a male donor with ankylosing spondylitis.

The table lists this clonotype with many counts. This chain uses TRBV5-1 with TRBJ2-5; the D is unclear. This CDR3 is built from 13 residues. Germline V lookup: CDR1 SGHRS, CDR2 YFSETQ. The germline V and J ends were trimmed by 2 bases and 3 bases, with 8 bases remaining between them. The CDR3 loop is CASSFAGKETQYF. The CDR3 DNA reads as TGCGCCAGCAGCTTTGCAGGAAAAGAGACCCAGTACTTC.

The chain couples TRBV12-3 or TRBV12-4 to TRBJ1-5; D ambiguous. This CDR3 contains 12 residues. Trimming removed 3 bases at V and 6 bases at J, with 6 bases between. The CDR3 DNA follows: TGTGCCAGCAGTTTGTCCCCTCAGCCCCAGCATTTT. Residues: CASSLSPQPQHF.

This clonotype occurred many times. This chain links TRBV20-1 with TRBJ2-1; the match to TRBD2 covers 10 bases. J lost 7 bases, V lost 6 bases, and 12 bases had no gene match. CDR1 is DFQATT, CDR2 SNEGSKA, per germline (reference sequence). The CDR3 consists of 15 residues. In DNA, the CDR3 is TGCAGTGCGCTGGTGGCTAGCGGGAGTTATAATGAGCAGTTCTTC. Translated, it gives CSALVASGSYNEQFF.

This chain uses TRBV18 with TRBJ2-7; 10 nucleotides line up with TRBD1. Germline-derived CDR1 and CDR2 are KGHSH and LQKENI. Trimming took 1 base from V and 4 from J; bases not matched to a gene: 7. The length of the CDR3 is 16 residues. The CDR3 DNA reads TGTGCCAGCTCACCACAGAGGACAGGGGGGTCGTACGAGCAGTACTTC. Translating it yields CASSPQRTGGSYEQYF.

V usage is TRBV5-1 and J usage is TRBJ2-5, with 8 bases aligning to TRBD2. CDR1 SGHRS and CDR2 YFSETQ come from the germline V gene. With 0 bases clipped from V and 3 bases from J, the junction kept 7 bases outside the gene matches. This CDR3 is built from 16 residues. This CDR3 is CASSLGWSGREETQYF. CDR3 nucleotides: TGCGCCAGCAGCTTGGGATGGAGCGGGAGAGAAGAGACCCAGTACTTC.

J is TRBJ2-6 and V is TRBV20-1, with unresolved D. The CDR3 is 13 residues long. V dropped 7 bases and J dropped 2 bases, with 9 bases sitting between them. Germline loops: CDR1 DFQATT, CDR2 SNEGSKA (reference sequence). The DNA for the CDR3 is TGCAGTGGCCATCCTCCTGGGGCCAACGTCCTGACTTTC. Translating it yields CSGHPPGANVLTF.